A selection of T cell receptor beta chains follows, all from one sample in a study of blood T cell repertoires in COVID-19. Assay used: immunoSEQ multiplex PCR; TCRdb lists only in-frame clones, some missing. The sample yields tens of thousands of clones, under 85% seen once. The material sequenced was peripheral blood. These receptors originate from a man aged 60 to 69 with active COVID-19. The CDR3 runs from the conserved cysteine through the conserved F or W. Fields, in order: V gene, clone size, D gene, J gene, CDR3 DNA, CDR3 protein. A D gene is named only where the DNA matches it firmly. A clone size is listed for some rows: how often the clone was seen (once, few, many), or a class if it is expanded.

TRBV6-5,-,-,TRBJ1-2,TGTGCCAGCAGCCTGACAGGAGCTAAAAACTATGGCTACACCTTC,CASSLTGAKNYGYTF
TRBV19,-,-,TRBJ2-6,TGTGCCAGCCGGGACACTGTATCTGGGGCCAACGTCCTGACTTTC,CASRDTVSGANVLTF
TRBV3-1/TRBV3-2,few,TRBD2,TRBJ2-1,TGTGCCAGCAGCCTCGTAGCGGGGGGGTTTATCAATGAGCAGTTCTTC,CASSLVAGGFINEQFF
TRBV3-1/TRBV3-2,-,-,TRBJ2-3,TGTGCCAGCAGCCCCCCTAGCGCAAGCCCTAGCACAGATACGCAGTATTTT,CASSPPSASPSTDTQYF
TRBV5-5,-,TRBD2,TRBJ2-7,TGTGCCAGCAGCCACGGGACTAGCGGGCTTGAGCAGTACTTC,CASSHGTSGLEQYF
TRBV5-4,few,-,TRBJ1-2,TGTGCCAGCAGCTCGGGGGGATGGCCGGGACGTGGCTACACCTTC,CASSSGGWPGRGYTF
TRBV6-4,-,TRBD2,TRBJ2-3,TGTGCCAGCAGTGACGGAGGCGGGGGGGCAACAGATACGCAGTATTTT,CASSDGGGGATDTQYF
TRBV2,-,-,TRBJ1-2,TGTGCCAGCAGTGGTGGAGGGTATGGCTACACCTTC,CASSGGGYGYTF
TRBV5-4,-,TRBD1,TRBJ1-2,TGTGCCAGCAGCTTACAGGGGCGGCCTGGTGGCTACACCTTC,CASSLQGRPGGYTF
TRBV6-4,-,-,TRBJ2-2,TGTGCCAGCAGCTCCTCCCTGTTCGGGGAGCTGTTTTTT,CASSSSLFGELFF
TRBV30,-,-,TRBJ2-7,TGTGCCTGGAGGCCCGTTAGCTCCTACGAGCAGTACTTC,CAWRPVSSYEQYF
TRBV19,-,TRBD2,TRBJ2-3,TGTGCCAGCCGCAAAGCGGGGGGTGGGGATACGCAGTATTTT,CASRKAGGGDTQYF
TRBV5-1,once,TRBD1,TRBJ1-6,TGCGCCAGCAGCTTGGGAGGGGGCGCGGGGTACTCACCCCTCCACTTT,CASSLGGGAGYSPLHF
TRBV4-1,few,TRBD1,TRBJ1-1,TGCGCCAGCAGCCAAGAAGGCAGGGGGCTGACTGAAGCTTTCTTT,CASSQEGRGLTEAFF
TRBV3-1/TRBV3-2,once,TRBD2,TRBJ2-7,TGTGCCAGCAGCCAAGGGGGACTACTCCCCGAGCAGTACTTC,CASSQGGLLPEQYF
TRBV28,-,-,TRBJ1-6,TGTGCCAGCACCCTACAAGTCCTGGGACTGAGTAATTCACCCCTCCACTTT,CASTLQVLGLSNSPLHF
TRBV12-3/TRBV12-4,-,-,TRBJ2-1,TGTGCCAGCAGTTTCCCGGGGAATGAGCAGTTCTTC,CASSFPGNEQFF
TRBV10-3,-,TRBD2,TRBJ2-3,TGTGCCATCAGTGAGTCACTAGCGGGAGGGCCGGATACAGATACGCAGTATTTT,CAISESLAGGPDTDTQYF
TRBV28,-,TRBD2,TRBJ2-3,TGTGCCAGCAGTTTAGGTGCGGGGGGGGTCACAGATACGCAGTATTTT,CASSLGAGGVTDTQYF
TRBV27,-,TRBD2,TRBJ2-7,TGTGCCAGCAGTTTGGAGACTAGCGGGAGGTACGAGCAGTACTTC,CASSLETSGRYEQYF
TRBV19,-,-,TRBJ2-3,TGTGCCAGTAGTATAGGTCGGGGATACACAGATACGCAGTATTTT,CASSIGRGYTDTQYF
TRBV5-4,-,TRBD1,TRBJ2-1,TGTGCCAGCAGCTTTTGGGACAGGGGGCAAGGGCAGTTCTTC,CASSFWDRGQGQFF
TRBV9,-,-,TRBJ2-7,TGTGCCAGCAGCGTAGGTTTGGGCAACTCCTACGAGCAGTACTTC,CASSVGLGNSYEQYF
TRBV11-2,-,TRBD1,TRBJ1-3,TGTGCCAGCAGCCCCGGACAGGGCGCCCCACCTGGAAACACCATATATTTT,CASSPGQGAPPGNTIYF
TRBV27,-,TRBD1,TRBJ1-5,TGTGCCAGCAGGGGACAGGCTACCAATCAGCCCCAGCATTTT,CASRGQATNQPQHF
TRBV7-3,once,-,TRBJ2-3,TGTGCCAGCAGCCCTGGACTACTATCAGATACGCAGTATTTT,CASSPGLLSDTQYF
TRBV5-1,-,-,TRBJ2-3,TGCGCCAGCAGCTTGGCTGGCGGGACCTCAGATACGCAGTATTTT,CASSLAGGTSDTQYF
TRBV6-6,-,-,TRBJ2-1,TGTGCCAGCAGGGAGAGAGAGCAGTTCTTC,CASREREQFF
TRBV2,-,-,TRBJ1-3,TGTGCCAGCAGTTCCCTCGTGAGTCTCTCTGGAAACACCATATATTTT,CASSSLVSLSGNTIYF
TRBV19,-,-,TRBJ1-2,TGTGCCAGTCTTCATACTCCCTATGGCTACACCTTC,CASLHTPYGYTF
TRBV15,-,TRBD1,TRBJ1-5,TGTGCCACCAGCAGAGTCTATCCGGGACAGGGGTTTAACAATCAGCCCCAGCATTTT,CATSRVYPGQGFNNQPQHF
TRBV11-3,-,TRBD2,TRBJ2-1,TGTGCCAGCAGCTTAGCGGGGGGGCCCTACAATGAGCAGTTCTTC,CASSLAGGPYNEQFF
TRBV19,-,TRBD2,TRBJ2-3,TGTGCCAGTAGTGCGAGGGGGGGACTAGCGGCAGATACGCAGTATTTT,CASSARGGLAADTQYF
TRBV19,few,TRBD1,TRBJ2-7,TGTGCCAGTAGTATCAATGGACAGGGCGACGAGCAGTACTTC,CASSINGQGDEQYF
TRBV5-4,-,TRBD1,TRBJ2-1,TGTGCCAGCAGCTTGGGCCGGGACAGGGTAAATGAGCAGTTCTTC,CASSLGRDRVNEQFF
TRBV11-2,-,-,TRBJ1-4,TGTGCCAGCAGCCCATGGTTAGGCGGTGAAAATGAAAAACTGTTTTTT,CASSPWLGGENEKLFF
TRBV11-2,-,TRBD2,TRBJ2-7,TGTGCCAGCAGCTTAGGGGCTAGCGGTACCACCCCCTACGAGCAGTACTTC,CASSLGASGTTPYEQYF
TRBV5-1,-,TRBD1,TRBJ1-2,TGCGCCAGCAGCTCCGGGAGACAGGGTGGGGGTTACACCTTC,CASSSGRQGGGYTF
TRBV5-6,-,-,TRBJ1-2,TGTGCCAGCAGCCCTTCCCCCGACAGGCTTAACTATGGCTACACCTTC,CASSPSPDRLNYGYTF
TRBV28,-,TRBD1,TRBJ2-3,TGTGCCAGCAGTCGTCAGGACAGGGGCCCGTATTTT,CASSRQDRGPYF
TRBV29-1,-,-,TRBJ1-5,TGCAGCGTCCGAACTAGTAATCAGCCCCAGCATTTT,CSVRTSNQPQHF
TRBV15,-,TRBD2,TRBJ2-3,TGTGCCACCAGCATCGAGACCGGGACTAGCGGGAGGAGGACAGATACGCAGTATTTT,CATSIETGTSGRRTDTQYF
TRBV7-8,-,TRBD1,TRBJ1-1,TGTGCCAGCAGACCCGGACAGGGCTACACTGAAGCTTTCTTT,CASRPGQGYTEAFF
TRBV28,-,TRBD1,TRBJ1-2,TGTGCCAGCAGCTTTAGACAGGGGGTGAAATCAGCCCTTGGCTACACCTTC,CASSFRQGVKSALGYTF
TRBV11-1,few,TRBD2,TRBJ2-1,TGTGCCAGCAGCCCTGGGGGGGGTGGCTCCTACAATGAGCAGTTCTTC,CASSPGGGGSYNEQFF
TRBV7-9,-,-,TRBJ2-7,TGTGCCAGCAGCGCCGAGTGGTTCCACTACGAGCAGTACTTC,CASSAEWFHYEQYF
TRBV11-1,-,TRBD1,TRBJ2-7,TGTGCCAGCAGCTTAGGCAGGGGGCCCACCTACGAGCAGTACTTC,CASSLGRGPTYEQYF
TRBV7-2,-,TRBD2,TRBJ2-5,TGTGCCAGCAGCCTTCAGCGGGGGGGCCAAGAGACCCAGTACTTC,CASSLQRGGQETQYF
TRBV5-1,-,-,TRBJ1-4,TGCGCCAGCAGCTTGAGTCCGGGGAGAGATAATGAAAAACTGTTTTTT,CASSLSPGRDNEKLFF
TRBV5-6,few,TRBD2,TRBJ2-7,TGTGCCAGCAGCCCTTTCTCCGGGAGGGGGTACGAGCAGTACTTC,CASSPFSGRGYEQYF
TRBV24-1,once,-,TRBJ2-2,TGTGCCACCAGTGATTTGTCTCAGGGGAGAGGTCACACCGGGGAGCTGTTTTTT,CATSDLSQGRGHTGELFF
TRBV5-6,-,-,TRBJ2-1,TGTGCCAGCAGCTTGACAGGAACGTACAATGAGCAGTTCTTC,CASSLTGTYNEQFF
TRBV6-4,once,-,TRBJ1-4,TGTGCCAGCAGTGACGCGGGGCAACGAACCTTGCAGGGTGAAAAACTGTTTTTT,CASSDAGQRTLQGEKLFF
TRBV19,-,-,TRBJ2-3,TGTGCCAGTAGTACCAGGTTCTCAGCCACAGATACGCAGTATTTT,CASSTRFSATDTQYF
TRBV27,-,-,TRBJ2-3,TGTGCCAGCCGGTCCGGGAATCTCCCGAATACGCAGTATTTT,CASRSGNLPNTQYF
TRBV7-9,-,-,TRBJ2-4,TGTGCCAGCAGCCTTGGGGGGAACATTCAGTACTTC,CASSLGGNIQYF
TRBV6-5,-,-,TRBJ2-7,TGTGCCAGCAGTATTGACAGGACCTACGAGCAGTACTTC,CASSIDRTYEQYF
TRBV24-1,once,-,TRBJ1-5,TGTGCCACCAGTCCCGCAGAAAATAGCAATCAGCCCCAGCATTTT,CATSPAENSNQPQHF